This TCR beta chain comes out of a study of blood T cell repertoires in COVID-19. About the research overall: Specimens from acute and convalescent COVID-19 originated in the United States, Italy and Spain. PBMCs, B-cell-depleted T cells, or T cells were the source of the cDNA or gDNA that made up the material.

Original analysis: For nucleated cells, counts were estimated from reference gene primer amplification. Data came from immunoSEQ multiplex PCR; TCRdb stores just in-frame clones and leaves some out. Clonal size and the V and J genes are those of that table, whereas D and trimming came from the DNA. In the table there are a few hundred thousand clones, around 85% of which are singletons. V was clipped by 6 bases and J by 4 bases, with 10 bases between them. The CDR3 consists of 13 residues. Germline V gene data show CDR1 as SNHLY and CDR2 as FYNNEI. Participants were placed into cohorts based on the clinical history they reported.

The sequence was collected from a woman in her 50s who had recovered from COVID-19. The chain has TRBV2 and TRBJ1-5, with D possibly TRBD1 on 6 matching bases. The sequenced sample consisted of PBMCs or T cells enriched from blood (not recorded which). The DNA for the CDR3 is TGTGCCAGCAGGGACAGTTGGAATCAGCCCCAGCATTTT. Translating it yields CASRDSWNQPQHF.